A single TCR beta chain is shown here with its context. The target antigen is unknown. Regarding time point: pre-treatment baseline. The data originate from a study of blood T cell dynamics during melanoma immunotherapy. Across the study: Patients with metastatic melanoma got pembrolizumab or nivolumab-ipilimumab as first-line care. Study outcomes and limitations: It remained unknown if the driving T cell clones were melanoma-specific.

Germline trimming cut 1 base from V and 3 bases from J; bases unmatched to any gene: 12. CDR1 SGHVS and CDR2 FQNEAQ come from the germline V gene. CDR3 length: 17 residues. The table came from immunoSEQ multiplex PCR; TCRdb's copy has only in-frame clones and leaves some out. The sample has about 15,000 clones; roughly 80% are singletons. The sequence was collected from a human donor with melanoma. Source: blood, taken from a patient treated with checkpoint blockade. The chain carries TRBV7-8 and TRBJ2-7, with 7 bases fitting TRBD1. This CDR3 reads CASSLVEGATMGYEQYF. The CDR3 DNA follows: TGTGCCAGCAGCTTAGTTGAGGGGGCTACGATGGGCTACGAGCAGTACTTC.